This is a list of T cell receptor beta chains from one sample in a study of shared clonotypes between healthy human individuals. This table comes from immunoSEQ multiplex PCR, and its TCRdb copy is limited to in-frame clones, with some not included. The data contain 110,000 or so clones, around 71% of them singletons. Specimen: memory CD8+ T cells sorted from blood. The receptors here all came from a woman in her 30s in good health. The CDR3 runs from the conserved cysteine through the conserved F or W. A D gene is named only where the DNA matches it firmly. Not all rows give a size; the values are once, few, many and, for expanded clones, a class.

>15|TRBV6-5|.|.|TRBJ2-6
CASSLTDSGANVLTF
TGTGCCAGCAGTTTGACAGACTCTGGGGCCAACGTCCTGACTTTC
>18|TRBV7-2|.|TRBD1|TRBJ1-5
CASSFRDRELLSNQPQHF
TGTGCCAGCAGCTTTAGGGACAGAGAACTCCTTAGCAATCAGCCCCAGCATTTT
>19|TRBV2|.|.|TRBJ2-5
CASSEALRSQGWDRETQYF
TGTGCCAGCAGTGAAGCGCTTCGCTCTCAAGGGTGGGACCGGGAGACCCAGTACTTC
>14|TRBV9|.|TRBD2|TRBJ2-1
CASSVDLADNEQFF
TGTGCCAGCAGCGTAGATCTAGCGGACAATGAGCAGTTCTTC
>13|TRBV29-1|.|TRBD1|TRBJ2-5
CSVRAGGYGTQYF
TGCAGCGTGAGGGCAGGGGGATACGGGACCCAGTACTTC
>15|TRBV5-4|once|.|TRBJ1-2
CASSNDGLLNYGYTF
TGTGCCAGCAGCAACGACGGACTTTTAAACTATGGCTACACCTTC
>14|TRBV10-3|.|.|TRBJ2-2
CASTQSWRTGELFF
TGTGCCAGTACACAGTCCTGGCGGACCGGGGAGCTGTTTTTT
>13|TRBV2|.|.|TRBJ2-2
CASRPQNTGELFF
TGTGCCAGCAGACCACAGAACACCGGGGAGCTGTTTTTT
>16|TRBV2|.|TRBD2|TRBJ2-7
CASGGDGGRASYEQYF
TGTGCCAGCGGGGGGGACGGCGGGAGGGCCTCTTACGAGCAGTACTTC
>14|TRBV7-8|many|TRBD1|TRBJ2-5
CASSLDRGPGTQYF
TGTGCCAGCAGCCTTGACAGGGGGCCAGGGACCCAGTACTTC
>13|TRBV11-2|.|.|TRBJ1-1
CASSPLGGTEAFF
TGTGCCAGCAGCCCCCTCGGGGGCACTGAAGCTTTCTTT
>16|TRBV28|.|.|TRBJ1-2
CASSLDGGAYVRYYTF
TGTGCCAGCAGTTTGGATGGAGGGGCTTACGTCAGGTACTACACCTTC
>13|TRBV11-2|.|.|TRBJ2-7
CASSLVPTGEQYF
TGTGCCAGCAGCTTAGTTCCGACGGGCGAGCAGTACTTC